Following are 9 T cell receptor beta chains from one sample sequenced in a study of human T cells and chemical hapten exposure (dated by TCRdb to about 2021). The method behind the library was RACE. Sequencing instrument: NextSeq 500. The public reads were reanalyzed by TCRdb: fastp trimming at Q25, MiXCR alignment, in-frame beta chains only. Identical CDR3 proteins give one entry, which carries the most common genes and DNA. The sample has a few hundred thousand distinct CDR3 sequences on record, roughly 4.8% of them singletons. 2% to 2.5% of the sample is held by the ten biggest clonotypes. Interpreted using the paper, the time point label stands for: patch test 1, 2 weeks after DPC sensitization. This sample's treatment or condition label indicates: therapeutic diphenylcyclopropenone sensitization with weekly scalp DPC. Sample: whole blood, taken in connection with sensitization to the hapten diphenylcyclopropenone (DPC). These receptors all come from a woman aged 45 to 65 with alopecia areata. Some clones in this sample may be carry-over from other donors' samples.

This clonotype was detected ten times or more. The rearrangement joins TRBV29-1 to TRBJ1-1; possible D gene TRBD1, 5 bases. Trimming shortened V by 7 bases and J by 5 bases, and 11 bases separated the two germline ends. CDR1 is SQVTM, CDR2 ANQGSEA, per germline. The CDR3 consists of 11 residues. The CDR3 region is CSAEGRTEAFF. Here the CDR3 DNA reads TGCAGCGCCGAGGGGAGGACTGAAGCTTTCTTT. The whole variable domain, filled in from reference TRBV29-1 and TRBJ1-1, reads SAVISQKPSRDICQRGTSLTIQCQVDSQVTMMFWYRQQPGQSLTLIATANQGSEATYESGFVIDKFPISRPNLTFSTLTVSNMSPEDSSIYLCSAEGRTEAFFGQGTRLTVV.

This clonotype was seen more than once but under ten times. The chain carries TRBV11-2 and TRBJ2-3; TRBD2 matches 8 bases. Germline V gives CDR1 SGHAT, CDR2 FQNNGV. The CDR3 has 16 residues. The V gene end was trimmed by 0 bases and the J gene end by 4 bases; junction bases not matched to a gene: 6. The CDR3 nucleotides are TGTGCCAGCAGCTTAGAATGGAGCGGGAGTGCAGATACGCAGTATTTT. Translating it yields CASSLEWSGSADTQYF.

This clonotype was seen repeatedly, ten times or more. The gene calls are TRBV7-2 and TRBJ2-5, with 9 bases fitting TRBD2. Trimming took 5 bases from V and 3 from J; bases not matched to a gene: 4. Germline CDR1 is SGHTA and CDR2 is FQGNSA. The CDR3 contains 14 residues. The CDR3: CASSPRLAEETQYF. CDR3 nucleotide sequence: TGTGCCAGCAGCCCCAGACTAGCGGAAGAGACCCAGTACTTC. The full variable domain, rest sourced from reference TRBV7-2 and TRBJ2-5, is GAGVSQSPSNKVTEKGKDVELRCDPISGHTALYWYRQSLGQGLEFLIYFQGNSAPDKSGLPSDRFSAERTGGSVSTLTIQRTQQEDSAVYLCASSPRLAEETQYFGPGTRLLVL.

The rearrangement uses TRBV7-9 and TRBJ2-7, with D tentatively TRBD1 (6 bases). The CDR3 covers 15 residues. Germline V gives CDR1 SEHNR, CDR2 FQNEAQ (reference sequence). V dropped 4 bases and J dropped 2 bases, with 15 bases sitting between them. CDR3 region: CASSWGRAGAYEQYF. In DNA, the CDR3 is TGTGCCAGCAGCTGGGGCAGGGCAGGGGCCTACGAGCAGTACTTC.

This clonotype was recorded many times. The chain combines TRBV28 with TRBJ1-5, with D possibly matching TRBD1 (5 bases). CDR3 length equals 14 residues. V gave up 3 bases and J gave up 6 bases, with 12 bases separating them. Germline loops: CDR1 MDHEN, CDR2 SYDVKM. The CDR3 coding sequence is TGTGCCAGCAGTTTGGTGGGGGTGGCTCAGCCCCAGCATTTT. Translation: CASSLVGVAQPQHF.

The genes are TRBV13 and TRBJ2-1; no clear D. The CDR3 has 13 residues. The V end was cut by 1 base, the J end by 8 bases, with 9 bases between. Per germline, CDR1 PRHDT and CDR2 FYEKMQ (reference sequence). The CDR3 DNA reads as TGTGCCAGCAGCTTAGTAGGGTTCGATGAGCAGTTCTTC. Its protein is CASSLVGFDEQFF. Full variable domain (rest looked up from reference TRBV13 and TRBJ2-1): AAGVIQSPRHLIKEKRETATLKCYPIPRHDTVYWYQQGPGQDPQFLISFYEKMQSDKGSIPDRFSAQQFSDYHSELNMSSLELGDSALYFCASSLVGFDEQFFGPGTRLTVL.

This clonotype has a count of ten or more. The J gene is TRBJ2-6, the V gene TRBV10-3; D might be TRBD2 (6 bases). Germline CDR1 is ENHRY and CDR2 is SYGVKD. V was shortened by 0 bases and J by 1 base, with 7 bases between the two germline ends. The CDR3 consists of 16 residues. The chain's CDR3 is CAISESGGSGANVLTF. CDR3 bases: TGTGCCATCAGTGAGTCTGGAGGGTCTGGGGCCAACGTCCTGACTTTC.

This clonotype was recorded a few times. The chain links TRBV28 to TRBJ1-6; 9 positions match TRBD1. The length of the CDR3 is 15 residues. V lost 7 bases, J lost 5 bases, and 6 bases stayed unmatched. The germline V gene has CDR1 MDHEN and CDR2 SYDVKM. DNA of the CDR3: TGTGCCAGCACTCCTCGGGACAGGGATAATTCACCCCTCCACTTT. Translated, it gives CASTPRDRDNSPLHF.

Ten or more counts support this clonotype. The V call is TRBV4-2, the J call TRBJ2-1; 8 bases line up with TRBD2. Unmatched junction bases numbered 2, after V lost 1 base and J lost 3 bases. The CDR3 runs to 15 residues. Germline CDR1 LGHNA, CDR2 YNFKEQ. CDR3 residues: CASSQGSGGYNEQFF. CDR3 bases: TGTGCCAGCAGCCAAGGAAGCGGGGGCTACAATGAGCAGTTCTTC.